The next 28 T cell receptor beta chains were all read from a single sample in a study of CD8+CD57+ T cells in acquired aplastic anemia. Genomic DNA served as template for TCR beta VDJ and CDR3 profiling. Each CDR3 protein is one row after TCRdb ran MiXCR on the reads. The sample holds around 64,000 distinct CDR3 sequences; 55% are singletons and the top ten take about 2.5%. The source material was sorted CD4+, CD8+, or CD8+CD57+ T cells (not recorded which) from PBMCs. Receptors originate from a human donor in good health, serving as a control.

The rearrangement links TRBV12-3 or TRBV12-4 to TRBJ1-5; unclear D gene. This CDR3 region has 12 residues. V was shortened by 5 bases and J by 8 bases, with 10 bases between the two germline ends. CDR3 sequence (DNA): TGTGCCAGCAGTCCAACGCCTAAGCCCCAGCATTTT. Its translation: CASSPTPKPQHF.

The CDR3 DNA reads TGTGCCAGTAGTATCCTTCAGGGGCAGTATGGCTACACCTTC. Its protein is CASSILQGQYGYTF. The V gene is TRBV19, the J gene TRBJ1-2; a possible D gene is TRBD1 (6 bases). CDR3 length: 14 residues. The germline V and J ends were trimmed by 3 bases and 5 bases, with 13 bases remaining between them. From germline, CDR1 is LNHDA and CDR2 SQIVND (reference sequence).

The rearrangement joins TRBV20-1 to TRBJ2-7; 9 bases fit TRBD1. V trimming: 4 bases; J trimming: 6 bases; junction bases outside the gene matches: 10. There are 14 residues in the CDR3. Germline CDR1 and CDR2: DFQATT and SNEGSKA (reference sequence). The CDR3 loop reads CSANPGTGIFEQYF. For the CDR3, the DNA is TGCAGTGCTAACCCCGGGACAGGGATCTTCGAGCAGTACTTC.

The V gene is TRBV2, the J gene TRBJ1-2; TRBD1 matches 7 bases. The CDR3 contains 14 residues. The germline gives CDR1 SNHLY, CDR2 FYNNEI. With V trimmed by 11 bases and J by 5 bases, 14 bases remained unmatched. CDR3 sequence (DNA): TGTGCCGGCTGGGACAGCCGAGGACCTTATGGCTACACCTTC. This encodes CAGWDSRGPYGYTF.

This clonotype was recorded once. The chain couples TRBV2 to TRBJ2-3; 7 bases line up with TRBD2. The CDR3 contains 13 residues. The germline V gene has CDR1 SNHLY and CDR2 FYNNEI. Trimming took 1 base from V and 6 from J; bases not matched to a gene: 1. In DNA, the CDR3 is TGTGCCAGCAGTGAAGGGGGGGGTGATACGCAGTATTTT. Protein: CASSEGGGDTQYF.

On this clonotype itself: At one end, the junction sequence differs from germline, possibly due to a read error. The V call is TRBV19, the J call TRBJ2-7, with D uncertain. The CDR3 is made up of 14 amino acids. Germline CDR1 and CDR2: LNHDA and SQIVND (reference sequence). The CDR3 region has the DNA TGTGCTAGTAGTATTATCCACAGTGAATACGAGCAGTACTTC. Translation gives CASSIIHSEYEQYF.

Many counts were recorded for this clonotype. V gene TRBV20-1 combines with J gene TRBJ1-6; 7 nucleotides match TRBD1. This CDR3 spans 16 amino acids. V trimming: 0 bases; J trimming: 8 bases; junction bases outside the gene matches: 10. CDR1 and CDR2 (germline): DFQATT, SNEGSKA (reference sequence). The DNA of the CDR3 is TGCAGTGCTAGAGATCTAAACGGGACAGTTTATTCACCCCTCCACTTT. This sequence encodes CSARDLNGTVYSPLHF.

Many counts were recorded for this clonotype. The chain employs TRBV4-1 and TRBJ1-5; D call uncertain. V was shortened by 0 bases and J by 2 bases, with 11 bases between the two germline ends. Germline CDR1 and CDR2: MGHRA and YSYEKL. This CDR3 spans 16 amino acids. This CDR3 reads CASSQDGGLGNQPQHF. CDR3 nucleotides: TGCGCCAGCAGCCAAGATGGAGGGCTCGGCAATCAGCCCCAGCATTTT.

Judged by abundance, this clonotype is medium-sized. V gene TRBV15 combines with J gene TRBJ2-7, with 10 nucleotides matching TRBD2. After removal of 6 bases from V and 2 bases from J, the junction contained 7 bases not matched to a gene. Germline-derived CDR1 and CDR2 are LNHNV and YYDKDF (reference sequence). The CDR3 is 15 amino acids. The CDR3 reads CATRASSGGTYEQYF. CDR3 in DNA: TGTGCCACCAGGGCCTCTAGCGGGGGTACCTACGAGCAGTACTTC.

This clonotype has only a few counts. This chain connects TRBV2 to TRBJ2-7, with D maybe TRBD1 (6 bases). In germline, CDR1 is SNHLY, CDR2 FYNNEI. This CDR3 spans 13 amino acids. V dropped 6 bases and J dropped 5 bases, with 14 bases sitting between them. The CDR3 sequence: CASSPSRGNEQYF. CDR3 in DNA: TGTGCCAGCAGCCCTAGCAGGGGCAACGAGCAGTACTTC.

V is TRBV20-1 and J is TRBJ1-1, with D possibly matching TRBD1 (6 bases). From germline, CDR1 is DFQATT and CDR2 SNEGSKA (reference sequence). The CDR3 is made up of 13 amino acids. V gave up 7 bases and J gave up 4 bases, with 16 bases separating them. CDR3 in DNA: TGCAGTGTCACAGGGTCGGTAGGCACTGAAGCTTTCTTT. Translation gives CSVTGSVGTEAFF.

This clonotype was seen repeatedly, ten times or more. The J gene is TRBJ2-3, the V gene TRBV5-4; 9 positions agree with TRBD2. Germline values: CDR1 SGHNT, CDR2 YYREEE (reference sequence). CDR3 size: 13 residues. J lost 4 bases, V lost 10 bases, and 7 bases had no gene match. CDR3 region: CAVRASGADTQYF. The CDR3 nucleotides are TGTGCCGTGAGGGCTAGCGGGGCAGATACGCAGTATTTT.

This clonotype occurred a few times. The chain employs TRBV25-1 and TRBJ2-1; 11 bases agree with TRBD2. This CDR3 is built from 14 residues. Trimming took 6 bases from V and 5 from J; bases not matched to a gene: 3. Germline loops: CDR1 MGHDK, CDR2 SYGVNS. The CDR3 coding sequence is TGTGCCAGCAGGGGGACTAGCGGCAACAATGAGCAGTTCTTC. It is translated as CASRGTSGNNEQFF.

This chain links TRBV10-3 with TRBJ2-7, with D perhaps TRBD2 (5 bases). Trimming removed 7 bases from V and 6 bases from J, with 16 bases in between. Germline values: CDR1 ENHRY, CDR2 SYGVKD. CDR3 length equals 13 residues. In DNA form, the CDR3 reads TGTGCCATCACGCAACCTGGGAGTAGCGAGCAGTACTTC. Its translation is CAITQPGSSEQYF.

The CDR3: CASSGWDSNDGYTF. The DNA for the CDR3 is TGTGCCAGCAGTGGATGGGACAGCAACGATGGCTACACCTTC. This chain connects TRBV2 to TRBJ1-2; the match to TRBD1 covers 7 bases. There are 14 residues in the CDR3. V lost 4 bases and J lost 6; bases outside the gene matches: 8. CDR1 and CDR2 (germline): SNHLY, FYNNEI.

The rearrangement joins TRBV12-3 or TRBV12-4 to TRBJ2-5; D is unresolved. The CDR3 has 13 amino acids. V gave up 3 bases and J gave up 2 bases, with 7 bases separating them. In DNA form, the CDR3 reads TGTGCCAGCAGTTTTGACGGTCAAGAGACCCAGTACTTC. As protein: CASSFDGQETQYF.

This clonotype was seen repeatedly, ten times or more. The V and J genes are TRBV20-1 and TRBJ2-3; tentatively, D is TRBD2 (5 bases). The germline CDR1 and CDR2 sequences are DFQATT and SNEGSKA (reference sequence). V lost 3 bases and J lost 1, with 20 bases in between. CDR3 size: 17 residues. For the CDR3, the DNA is TGCAGTGCTAGGGGAGCAACTAAGGTTCAGGGCACAGATACGCAGTATTTT. This codes for CSARGATKVQGTDTQYF.

The chain couples TRBV19 to TRBJ1-2, with a weak D call TRBD1 (6 bases). The CDR3 is 12 amino acids. Germline V CDR1 and CDR2: LNHDA, SQIVND (reference sequence). V was pared by 10 bases and J by 3 bases, with 12 bases between. The CDR3 protein is CATYRQDYGYTF. As DNA, the CDR3 is TGTGCCACTTACCGACAGGACTATGGCTACACCTTC.

This chain links TRBV10-2 with TRBJ1-1; D is ambiguous. The V gene lost 3 bases and the J gene lost 9 bases, with 17 bases spanning the gap. Per the germline V gene, CDR1 is WSHSY and CDR2 is SAAADI. The CDR3 spans 14 residues. Here the CDR3 DNA reads TGCGCCAGCAGTGACGATTCCTTCTACGGGAAAGCTTTCTTT. Amino acids: CASSDDSFYGKAFF.

This clonotype is judged medium-sized. The chain carries TRBV19 and TRBJ2-3; perhaps TRBD1 as D (5 bases). The germline V gene encodes CDR1 LNHDA and CDR2 SQIVND (reference sequence). The germline V and J ends were trimmed by 5 bases and 3 bases, with 9 bases remaining between them. This CDR3 has 13 residues. CDR3 sequence (DNA): TGTGCCAGTAGTCCTTCAGGGACAGATACGCAGTATTTT. This sequence encodes CASSPSGTDTQYF. The full variable domain, completed using reference TRBV19 and TRBJ2-3, is DGGITQSPKYLFRKEGQNVTLSCEQNLNHDAMYWYRQDPGQGLRLIYYSQIVNDFQKGDIAEGYSVSREKKESFPLTVTSAQKNPTAFYLCASSPSGTDTQYFGPGTRLTVL.

This clonotype showed up just a few times. CDR3 loop: CATSDTQYF. In DNA, the CDR3 is TGTGCCACCTCCGATACGCAGTATTTT. The chain joins TRBV24-1 to TRBJ2-3; D unclear. The CDR3 length is 9 residues. CDR1 is KGHDR, CDR2 SFDVKD, per germline. Trimming stripped 9 bases from V and 6 bases from J, with 3 bases between.

The chain links TRBV5-1 to TRBJ1-2; D not resolved. Germline lookup yields CDR1 SGHRS and CDR2 YFSETQ. The germline V and J ends were trimmed by 0 bases and 5 bases, with 17 bases remaining between them. The CDR3 is 16 amino acids. CDR3 nucleotide sequence: TGCGCCAGCAGCTTGGGGACCGCCAATACTTTTTATGGCTACACCTTC. Translated, it gives CASSLGTANTFYGYTF.

V is TRBV25-1 and J is TRBJ2-2; D remains ambiguous. The CDR3 has 15 residues. The V and J ends lost 3 bases and 1 base respectively, with 9 bases between them. The germline gives CDR1 MGHDK, CDR2 SYGVNS. This CDR3 is CASSETRQNTGELFF. CDR3 DNA sequence: TGTGCCAGCAGTGAGACCCGGCAGAACACCGGGGAGCTGTTTTTT.

This clonotype showed up many times. This chain links TRBV12-3 or TRBV12-4 with TRBJ2-1, with D perhaps TRBD1 or TRBD2 (5 bases each). The germline V and J ends were trimmed by 5 bases and 4 bases, with 18 bases remaining between them. The CDR3 is 16 residues long. The CDR3 spells CASSPRDGSSYNEQFF. The CDR3, as DNA: TGTGCCAGCAGTCCCAGGGACGGATCCTCTTACAATGAGCAGTTCTTC.

In this sample, this clonotype turned up many times. The chain links TRBV9 to TRBJ1-2; D possibly corresponds to TRBD1 (5 bases). The germline V and J ends were trimmed by 0 bases and 3 bases, with 12 bases remaining between them. Germline CDR1 SGDLS, CDR2 YYNGEE. This CDR3 spans 15 amino acids. The CDR3 sequence: CASSVDPGLHYGYTF. CDR3 in DNA: TGTGCCAGCAGCGTAGATCCAGGGCTCCACTATGGCTACACCTTC.

V and J are TRBV2 and TRBJ1-3; 7 bases are a match to TRBD1. V shed 2 bases, J shed 4 bases, and the junction held 5 bases outside the gene matches. Germline-derived CDR1 and CDR2 are SNHLY and FYNNEI. The CDR3 consists of 15 residues. CDR3 loop: CASSEFSGGGNTIYF. Here the CDR3 DNA reads TGTGCCAGCAGTGAATTTTCAGGGGGGGGAAACACCATATATTTT.

The V gene is TRBV10-1, the J gene TRBJ2-3, with a tentative D call TRBD2 (6 bases). Germline V gene data show CDR1 as WNHNN and CDR2 as SYGVQD (reference sequence). Trimming stripped 0 bases from V and 9 bases from J, with 16 bases between. This CDR3 has 15 residues. DNA for the CDR3: TGCGCCAGCAGTGAGTCAGGCGGGATCCTTAGGACGCAGTATTTT. Protein sequence: CASSESGGILRTQYF.

This clonotype is termed medium-sized. The V gene is TRBV2, the J gene TRBJ1-1, with D perhaps TRBD1 (5 bases). Germline V gives CDR1 SNHLY, CDR2 FYNNEI. The CDR3 is made up of 12 amino acids. V lost 7 bases, J lost 7 bases, and 13 bases lay in between. The CDR3: CASTLEGIEAFF. CDR3 DNA: TGTGCCAGCACCTTGGAGGGGATTGAAGCTTTCTTT.